The next 31 T cell receptor beta chains were all read from a single sample in a study of shared clonotypes between healthy human individuals. Using immunoSEQ multiplex PCR, the repertoire was profiled, and TCRdb retains in-frame clones only, with some absent. The data contain about half a million clones, approximately 84% of them singletons. What was sequenced was PBMCs. The receptors stem from a woman in her forties in good health. Some clones in this sample may be carry-over from other donors' samples.

This chain connects TRBV5-1 to TRBJ2-7, with TRBD2 as a possible D gene (6 bases). The CDR3 contains 16 residues. Germline V CDR1 and CDR2: SGHRS, YFSETQ. V was clipped by 1 base and J by 0 bases, with 14 bases between them. CDR3 in amino acids: CASSLLMGTHSYEQYF. CDR3 DNA: TGCGCCAGCAGCTTGCTTATGGGGACTCACTCCTACGAGCAGTACTTC.

The genes are TRBV7-2 and TRBJ2-7; 14 bases line up with TRBD2. The ends lost 5 bases at V and 5 bases at J; junction bases unmatched: 8. Germline CDR1 reads SGHTA; CDR2 reads FQGNSA. The length of the CDR3 is 16 residues. CDR3 DNA: TGTGCCAGCAGCGAAAAACGACTAGCGGGAGGGGACGAGCAGTACTTC. This translates into CASSEKRLAGGDEQYF.

The chain has TRBV10-2 and TRBJ1-2, with 8 bases that match TRBD1. The V gene end was trimmed by 6 bases and the J gene end by 5 bases; junction bases not matched to a gene: 8. Germline CDR1 WSHSY, CDR2 SAAADI. The CDR3 is 14 residues long. The CDR3 region has the DNA TGCGCCAGCAGCCTAGGACAGGGACTATATGGCTACACCTTC. It translates to CASSLGQGLYGYTF.

The J gene is TRBJ2-5, the V gene TRBV6-1; possible D gene TRBD2, 6 bases. With the DNA end fitting TRBJ2-7 better, the J assignment may be wrong. CDR3 length: 16 residues. Germline lookup yields CDR1 MNHNS and CDR2 SASEGT. The DNA for the CDR3 is TGTGCCAGCAGTGAAGATAGCGGAACTACCTCCTACGAGCAGTACTTC. Its translation: CASSEDSGTTSYEQYF.

The rearrangement uses TRBV6-5 and TRBJ1-5, with D unclear. Trimming stripped 5 bases from V and 5 bases from J, with 13 bases between. This CDR3 contains 14 residues. Germline assignment: CDR1 MNHEY and CDR2 SVGAGI. The CDR3 region is CASSTRLTDQPQHF. CDR3 bases: TGTGCCAGCAGTACCCGCCTCACCGATCAGCCCCAGCATTTT.

As to this clone: The likely explanation is a read error, given a far larger clone one base away. CDR3 region: CAWSVARTSYEQYF. CDR3 DNA sequence: TGTGCCTGGAGTGTAGCCCGAACCTCCTACGAGCAGTACTTC. This chain links TRBV30 with TRBJ2-7; no definite D call. The V gene lost 0 bases and the J gene lost 0 bases, with 9 bases spanning the gap. The germline gives CDR1 GTSNPN, CDR2 SVGIG (reference sequence). The CDR3 is made up of 14 amino acids.

The chain is built from TRBV9 and TRBJ1-5; D is unresolved. The CDR3 loop spans 15 amino acids. Germline CDR1 SGDLS, CDR2 YYNGEE. V lost 4 bases and J 0 bases, leaving 11 bases between the germline ends. Here the CDR3 DNA reads TGTGCCAGCAGCCCGACCTCACATAGCAATCAGCCCCAGCATTTT. Encoded protein: CASSPTSHSNQPQHF. The entire variable domain, with the rest obtained from reference TRBV9 and TRBJ1-5, is as follows: DSGVTQTPKHLITATGQRVTLRCSPRSGDLSVYWYQQSLDQGLQFLIQYYNGEERAKGNILERFSAQQFPDLHSELNLSSLELGDSALYFCASSPTSHSNQPQHFGDGTRLSIL.

Remarks on this clone: A read error is the likely source, as a far larger clone sits one nucleotide away. The identical CDR3 is also encoded by other nucleotide sequences in the sample. V usage is TRBV6-1 and J usage is TRBJ2-4; D gene unclear. The V gene lost 4 bases and the J gene lost 3 bases, with 13 bases spanning the gap. Per germline, CDR1 MNHNS and CDR2 SASEGT. The CDR3 is made up of 15 amino acids. Here the CDR3 reads CASSAWDGGKNIQYF. CDR3 nucleotides: TGTGCCAGCAGTGCCTGGGATGGTGGCAAAAACATTCAGTACTTC.

V is TRBV2 and J is TRBJ2-7; tentative D call: TRBD2 (5 bases). Trimming cost V 2 bases and J 6 bases, with 11 bases left between them. Germline V gives CDR1 SNHLY, CDR2 FYNNEI. CDR3 length equals 13 residues. The CDR3 region is CASSEQLAFEQYF. DNA of the CDR3: TGTGCCAGCAGTGAACAGTTAGCGTTCGAGCAGTACTTC.

On this clone itself: This likely reflects a read error, since a far larger clone is one base away. Other nucleotide sequences from this sample produce the same CDR3. The chain joins TRBV6-1 to TRBJ1-2, with 10 nucleotides matching TRBD1. Germline CDR1 and CDR2: MNHNS and SASEGT. The CDR3 contains 16 residues. The DNA for the CDR3 is TGTGCTAGCAGTGATCCACCGGGACAGGGGAACTATGGCTACACCTTC. This gives the protein CASSDPPGQGNYGYTF.

The rearrangement joins TRBV5-1 to TRBJ2-1, with 7 positions matching TRBD2. The CDR3 is 17 residues long. Trimming removed 1 base from V and 9 bases from J; junction bases left unmatched: 16. In germline, CDR1 is SGHRS, CDR2 YFSETQ. The CDR3 sequence: CASSLRSVRGSSGEQFF. CDR3 nucleotide sequence: TGCGCCAGCAGCTTGCGGAGTGTACGCGGGAGCTCTGGTGAGCAGTTCTTC.

The CDR3 DNA follows: TGTGCCAGCTCCACGGTTACGGGAGGTGCCTACAATGAGCAGTTCTTC. It is translated as CASSTVTGGAYNEQFF. The genes are TRBV7-9 and TRBJ2-1, with TRBD2 matching over 7 bases. CDR3 length equals 16 residues. Germline V CDR1 and CDR2: SEHNR, FQNEAQ (reference sequence). V lost 8 bases, J lost 2 bases, and 12 bases stayed unmatched.

The rearrangement joins TRBV7-2 to TRBJ2-1, with 7 bases that match TRBD2. The germline V gene has CDR1 SGHTA and CDR2 FQGNSA. V shed 3 bases, J shed 2 bases, and the junction held 7 bases outside the gene matches. The CDR3 sequence is 16 residues long. CDR3 bases: TGTGCCAGCAGCTTCACTAGCGCGTATACCTACAATGAGCAGTTCTTC. This translates into CASSFTSAYTYNEQFF.

This clone was counted a single time. This chain joins TRBV11-2 and TRBJ1-5; TRBD1 matches at 9 bases. V dropped 4 bases and J dropped 7; count of bases not matched to a gene: 8. CDR3 length: 15 residues. CDR1 is SGHAT and CDR2 is FQNNGV in the germline V gene. CDR3 sequence (DNA): TGTGCCAGCAGCTCTTCCGGGACAGGGATCCAGCCCCAGCATTTT. Its translation: CASSSSGTGIQPQHF.

This chain joins TRBV6-6 and TRBJ2-4; 9 bases match TRBD1. CDR1 is MNHNY and CDR2 is SVGAGI in the germline V gene (reference sequence). The CDR3 extends over 15 amino acids. J gave up 6 bases and V 6 bases, and 9 bases lay outside the gene matches. The CDR3 DNA reads TGTGCCAGCAGCCCGACCGGGACAGGGTTAAACATTCAGTACTTC. Translating gives CASSPTGTGLNIQYF.

Details on this clone: It is likely a read error: a sequence one base away is far more abundant. The rearrangement links TRBV7-2 to TRBJ2-4; no firm D call. The CDR3 is 13 amino acids. V lost 8 bases, J lost 5 bases, and 13 bases lay in between. The germline V gene encodes CDR1 SGHTA and CDR2 FQGNSA. For the CDR3, the DNA is TGTGCCAGCCGATCCACGGACCAAAACATTCAGTACTTC. Residues: CASRSTDQNIQYF.

On this clone itself: Because it lacks the conserved phenylalanine or tryptophan at the end, this CDR3 is likely a read error. This CDR3 is also generated by other DNA sequences in the sample. The chain's CDR3 is CSAGGRNTEAFI. CDR3 DNA sequence: TGTAGCGCGGGGGGCCGGAACACTGAAGCTTTCATT. V gene TRBV29-1 combines with J gene TRBJ1-1; D is possibly TRBD1 (6 bases). This CDR3 has 12 amino acids. Per the germline V gene, CDR1 is SQVTM and CDR2 is ANQGSEA.

The rearrangement joins TRBV28 to TRBJ1-5; D is possibly TRBD1 (5 bases). This CDR3 is built from 15 residues. Germline V lookup: CDR1 MDHEN, CDR2 SYDVKM. Deletions cut 8 bases from V and 5 bases from J, with 19 bases between. CDR3 DNA sequence: TGTGCCAGCGAGTCGAGGGGTGAGGGTTATCAGCCCCAGCATTTT. Translated, it gives CASESRGEGYQPQHF.

V gene TRBV9 combines with J gene TRBJ1-2; D perhaps matches TRBD1 (5 bases). The CDR3 has 13 amino acids. The germline CDR1 and CDR2 sequences are SGDLS and YYNGEE. V shed 0 bases and J shed 7 bases, with 10 bases lying between them. For the CDR3, the DNA is TGTGCCAGCAGCGTAGAGGGGTTTGGTGGCTACACCTTC. It translates to CASSVEGFGGYTF.

The chain employs TRBV4-3 and TRBJ2-2, with 7 bases identical to TRBD1. There are 14 residues in the CDR3. Germline V gives CDR1 LGHNA, CDR2 YSLEER. V dropped 0 bases and J dropped 6; count of bases not matched to a gene: 1. The CDR3 sequence: CASSQDRGPGELFF. The CDR3 DNA reads TGCGCCAGCAGCCAAGATAGGGGGCCCGGGGAGCTGTTTTTT.

The V call is TRBV30, the J call TRBJ1-3, with D maybe TRBD1 (5 bases). Germline CDR1 and CDR2: GTSNPN and SVGIG (reference sequence). The CDR3 is 12 residues long. V dropped 2 bases and J dropped 6 bases, with 8 bases sitting between them. The CDR3 reads CAWSPGTNTIYF. In DNA form, the CDR3 reads TGTGCCTGGAGTCCCGGGACAAACACCATATATTTT.

This clone was seen a handful of times. This chain links TRBV19 with TRBJ2-2; D gene unclear. Trimming took 4 bases from V and 5 from J, leaving 5 bases between them. This CDR3 comprises 12 residues. Looked up from germline, CDR1 is LNHDA and CDR2 is SQIVND (reference sequence). Written as DNA, the CDR3 is TGTGCCAGTAGTACCTTTACCGGGGAGCTGTTTTTT. Encoded protein: CASSTFTGELFF.

J is TRBJ2-2 and V is TRBV10-1, with D unresolved. The CDR3 length is 17 residues. Germline CDR1 WNHNN, CDR2 SYGVQD (reference sequence). Trimming shortened V by 2 bases and J by 11 bases, and 24 bases separated the two germline ends. CDR3 amino acids: CASSEDITIPSVNELFF. CDR3 in DNA: TGCGCCAGCAGTGAGGATATTACTATCCCCTCTGTGAATGAGCTGTTTTTT.

The chain is built from TRBV29-1 and TRBJ2-1, with TRBD2 matching over 8 bases. Trimming at V came to 0 bases and at J to 7 bases, leaving 17 bases not matched to a gene. The CDR3 has 18 residues. Germline V CDR1 and CDR2: SQVTM, ANQGSEA. The CDR3, as DNA: TGCAGCGTTGAAGATGCCGGGACTAGAAGGAGGGGGGGGAATGAGCAGTTCTTC. It translates to CSVEDAGTRRRGGNEQFF.

In this sample, this clone turned up a few times. A much larger clone differs from this one at a single base, so this may be a read error. The J gene is TRBJ1-1, the V gene TRBV25-1; D perhaps matches TRBD1 (6 bases). Germline V gives CDR1 MGHDK, CDR2 SYGVNS. The CDR3 loop spans 17 amino acids. The CDR3 DNA sequence: TGTGCCAGCAGTGAATATGCGACTGGGCAGGGGAACACTGAAGCTTCCTTT. This translates into CASSEYATGQGNTEASF.

The chain has TRBV7-2 and TRBJ2-5, with D unresolved. CDR3 length equals 14 residues. Trimming left V 1 base short and J 5 bases short, with 11 bases between. CDR1 and CDR2 from the germline V gene are SGHTA and FQGNSA. The CDR3 reads CASSLVGLGETQYF. CDR3 DNA sequence: TGTGCCAGCAGCTTAGTTGGATTAGGGGAGACCCAGTACTTC.

On this clone itself: It differs at one base from a far larger clone, so likely a read error. The CDR3 bases are TGCAGCGTCGGTGACAGTAACACTGATGCTTTCTTT. Its protein is CSVGDSNTDAFF. The V call is TRBV29-1, the J call TRBJ1-1, with D tentatively TRBD1 (5 bases). Germline CDR1 reads SQVTM; CDR2 reads ANQGSEA. This CDR3 contains 12 residues. Drawing the rest from reference TRBV29-1 and TRBJ1-1, the complete variable domain is SAVISQKPSRDICQRGTSLTIQCQVDSQVTMMFWYRQQPGQSLTLIATANQGSEATYESGFVIDKFPISRPNLTFSTLTVSNMSPEDSSIYLCSVGDSNTDAFFGQGTRLTVV.

CDR3 DNA sequence: TGTGCCAGCAGCTCGCGGGACAGCTCCTACGAGCAGTACTTC. This codes for CASSSRDSSYEQYF. V gene TRBV21-1 combines with J gene TRBJ2-7; the table's D gene call, TRBD1, was not cross checked with the DNA. TRBV21-1 has pseudogene status. This CDR3 has 14 residues.

The chain carries TRBV18 and TRBJ1-2; D gene uncertain. This CDR3 spans 14 amino acids. Trimming took off 2 bases at V and 3 bases at J, with 10 bases between the two ends. In germline, CDR1 is KGHSH, CDR2 LQKENI. The CDR3 spells CASSPSQGYYGYTF. The CDR3 bases are TGTGCCAGCTCACCATCCCAAGGGTACTATGGCTACACCTTC.

The chain combines TRBV18 with TRBJ2-5; D possibly corresponds to TRBD2 (7 bases). CDR3 length: 16 amino acids. Trimming removed 3 bases at V and 0 bases at J, with 14 bases between. The germline V gene has CDR1 KGHSH and CDR2 LQKENI. CDR3 nucleotide sequence: TGTGCCAGCTCACCTTCCGGGCGGGGGCACCAAGAGACCCAGTACTTC. This codes for CASSPSGRGHQETQYF.

In DNA, the CDR3 is TGTGCCAGCAGCCCGCTCTGGATTGGTGAAGCTTTCTTT. Its translation is CASSPLWIGEAFF. The J gene is TRBJ1-1, the V gene TRBV7-2, with unresolved D. CDR3 length: 13 residues. Germline V gene data show CDR1 as SGHTA and CDR2 as FQGNSA. The V end was cut by 5 bases, the J end by 7 bases, with 14 bases between.